These 19 T cell receptor beta chains originate from one sample sequenced in a study of memory CD4+ T cells and cytomegalovirus serostatus. The sort gate was single viable CD3+CD4+CD8-CD45RO+ cells for memory CD4+ T cells. Measured with immunoSEQ multiplex PCR; TCRdb has only the in-frame clones, and not every one. The table includes just over 40,000 clones, 70% to 80% detected once. Specimen: memory CD4+ T cells from blood. These receptors were taken from an adult in good health and CMV-seronegative.

The chain carries TRBV19 and TRBJ2-7, with D unresolved. V lost 3 bases to trimming and J lost 7 bases, with 19 bases between them. Germline CDR1 and CDR2: LNHDA and SQIVND (reference sequence). The CDR3 covers 15 residues. The CDR3 bases are TGTGCCAGTAGTATCGGCGGACCACGAAGCCGGGAGCAGTACTTC. Residues: CASSIGGPRSREQYF.

The chain recombines TRBV6-6 with TRBJ1-5; the D is unclear. V lost 6 bases to trimming and J lost 0 bases, with 9 bases between them. CDR3 size: 14 residues. Germline-derived CDR1 and CDR2 are MNHNY and SVGAGI (reference sequence). The CDR3 sequence is CASSPSDSNQPQHF. The CDR3 DNA reads TGTGCCAGCAGCCCCAGTGATAGCAATCAGCCCCAGCATTTT.

The sample holds one count of this clone. V gene TRBV5-5 combines with J gene TRBJ1-6; D call uncertain. Trimming took 0 bases from V and 9 from J, leaving 13 bases between them. The CDR3 totals 15 residues. The germline V gene encodes CDR1 SGHKS and CDR2 YYEKEE (reference sequence). The CDR3 region has the DNA TGTGCCAGCAGCTTGGAGGGCAGGTTGGGTTCACCCCTCCACTTT. Translating it yields CASSLEGRLGSPLHF.

The chain uses TRBV5-6 and TRBJ2-7, with TRBD1 identical over 11 bases. The germline V gene has CDR1 SGHDT and CDR2 YYEEEE. This CDR3 is 15 amino acids long. With 5 bases clipped from V and 4 bases from J, the junction kept 8 bases outside the gene matches. CDR3 sequence: CASRRRDRGSYEQYF. The CDR3 nucleotides read TGTGCCAGCAGACGCCGGGACAGGGGGTCTTACGAGCAGTACTTC. The full variable domain, with the rest looked up from reference TRBV5-6 and TRBJ2-7, is DAGVTQSPTHLIKTRGQQVTLRCSPKSGHDTVSWYQQALGQGPQFIFQYYEEEERQRGNFPDRFSGHQFPNYSSELNVNALLLGDSALYLCASRRRDRGSYEQYFGPGTRLTVT.

The chain couples TRBV14 to TRBJ2-1; TRBD1 matches 7 bases. The trim removed 4 bases at V and 9 bases at J, leaving 15 bases unmatched. Germline V gene sequence: CDR1 SGHDN, CDR2 FVKESK. The CDR3 consists of 16 residues. CDR3 protein: CASSRPTGTARSEQFF. DNA for the CDR3: TGTGCCAGCAGCCGCCCCACCGGGACAGCGCGGAGTGAGCAGTTCTTC.

This sequence joins TRBV7-8 and TRBJ1-3; D may be TRBD1 (6 bases). V lost 2 bases, J lost 4 bases, and 21 bases lay in between. The CDR3 contains 18 residues. From germline, CDR1 is SGHVS and CDR2 FQNEAQ. DNA for the CDR3: TGTGCCAGCAGCTTAAAGGACCCCACAGGGTCAAGCGGAAACACCATATATTTT. This gives the protein CASSLKDPTGSSGNTIYF. The full variable domain, its missing parts supplied by reference TRBV7-8 and TRBJ1-3, is GAGVSQSPRYKVAKRGQDVALRCDPISGHVSLFWYQQALGQGPEFLTYFQNEAQLDKSGLPSDRFFAERPEGSVSTLKIQRTQQEDSAVYLCASSLKDPTGSSGNTIYFGEGSWLTVV.

This clone turned up a few times. The gene calls are TRBV7-9 and TRBJ2-3, with a possible D match to TRBD1 (6 bases). The germline V gene encodes CDR1 SEHNR and CDR2 FQNEAQ (reference sequence). The ends were cut back, 6 bases at V and 4 bases at J, with 11 bases in the middle. The CDR3 spans 13 residues. The CDR3 loop reads CASRKGDADTQYF. CDR3 DNA: TGTGCCAGCAGAAAGGGGGATGCAGATACGCAGTATTTT.

The V and J genes are TRBV5-6 and TRBJ2-1; 7 bases map to TRBD2. The J segment lost 8 bases and the V segment lost 4 bases, leaving 9 bases of the junction unmatched. The CDR3 totals 14 residues. Germline lookup yields CDR1 SGHDT and CDR2 YYEEEE. CDR3 loop: CASSPGRLAHEQFF. The CDR3 DNA reads as TGTGCCAGCAGCCCAGGTCGACTAGCACATGAGCAGTTCTTC.

The V gene is TRBV5-1, the J gene TRBJ2-2; D unresolved. This CDR3 region has 14 residues. Germline assignment: CDR1 SGHRS and CDR2 YFSETQ. With 1 base removed from V and 1 base from J, the gap between germline ends came to 5 bases. The CDR3 region is CASSLLQNTGELFF. The CDR3 DNA is TGCGCCAGCAGCTTGTTACAGAACACCGGGGAGCTGTTTTTT. The variable domain in full, with the rest retrieved from reference TRBV5-1 and TRBJ2-2, is KAGVTQTPRYLIKTRGQQVTLSCSPISGHRSVSWYQQTPGQGLQFLFEYFSETQRNKGNFPGRFSGRQFSNSRSEMNVSTLELGDSALYLCASSLLQNTGELFFGEGSRLTVL.

The chain carries TRBV5-6 and TRBJ2-3, with no clear D. The V end was cut by 0 bases, the J end by 1 base, with 18 bases between. Germline lookup yields CDR1 SGHDT and CDR2 YYEEEE. This CDR3 is built from 18 residues. This CDR3 is CASSLAAQTGWGTDTQYF. In DNA, the CDR3 is TGTGCCAGCAGCTTGGCAGCCCAGACGGGTTGGGGCACAGATACGCAGTATTTT.

The CDR3, as DNA: TGTGCCAGCAGCTTTCTTGACGGGAGATCTTCACCCCTCCACTTT. Amino acids: CASSFLDGRSSPLHF. The chain combines TRBV7-9 with TRBJ1-6; D remains unclear. This CDR3 contains 15 residues. V was pared by 3 bases and J by 9 bases, with 15 bases between. Per the germline V gene, CDR1 is SEHNR and CDR2 is FQNEAQ (reference sequence).

The CDR3 is CASSRETGGYGYTF. Written as DNA, the CDR3 is TGTGCCAGCAGCCGGGAGACAGGGGGTTATGGCTACACCTTC. This chain uses TRBV7-2 with TRBJ1-2; 9 bases line up with TRBD1. The CDR3 spans 14 residues. CDR1 and CDR2 from the germline V gene are SGHTA and FQGNSA. Unmatched junction bases numbered 6, after V lost 5 bases and J lost 5 bases. Full variable domain (missing parts from reference TRBV7-2 and TRBJ1-2): GAGVSQSPSNKVTEKGKDVELRCDPISGHTALYWYRQSLGQGLEFLIYFQGNSAPDKSGLPSDRFSAERTGGSVSTLTIQRTQQEDSAVYLCASSRETGGYGYTFGSGTRLTVV.

The chain is built from TRBV5-1 and TRBJ2-5, with D tentatively TRBD1 or TRBD2 (5 bases each). V was trimmed by 3 bases and J by 4 bases, leaving 19 bases between them. The CDR3 covers 16 residues. Germline assignment: CDR1 SGHRS and CDR2 YFSETQ. The CDR3 loop is CASSSIPGARGETQYF. The CDR3 bases are TGCGCCAGCAGCTCAATCCCCGGGGCTAGAGGAGAGACCCAGTACTTC.

Regarding this clone: It is likely a read error, because the conserved phenylalanine at the end of the CDR3 is missing. The V and J genes are TRBV7-9 and TRBJ1-6, with 7 positions matching TRBD1. The CDR3 spans 15 residues. The trim removed 5 bases at V and 9 bases at J, leaving 10 bases unmatched. CDR1 and CDR2 (germline): SEHNR, FQNEAQ (reference sequence). CDR3 sequence: CASSLLGQAFSPLHS. CDR3 nucleotide sequence: TGTGCCAGCAGCCTCCTTGGACAGGCCTTTTCACCCCTCCACTCT.

This clone was seen a single time. The chain uses TRBV7-2 and TRBJ1-2; D uncertain. CDR1 SGHTA and CDR2 FQGNSA come from the germline V gene. The CDR3 runs to 13 residues. V dropped 3 bases and J dropped 8 bases, with 13 bases sitting between them. The CDR3 DNA sequence: TGTGCCAGCAGCTTCCCGCAGGTGACGGGCTACACCTTC. Residues: CASSFPQVTGYTF.

V is TRBV5-4 and J is TRBJ2-1; D may be TRBD1 or TRBD2 (5 bases each). Germline CDR1 is SGHNT and CDR2 is YYREEE (reference sequence). Trimming removed 5 bases from V and 4 bases from J, with 16 bases in between. CDR3 length: 15 amino acids. The CDR3 region is CASRRGTGQYNEQFF. CDR3 in DNA: TGTGCCAGCAGGAGAGGGACGGGTCAGTACAATGAGCAGTTCTTC.

The gene calls are TRBV4-3 and TRBJ2-3, with D hard to call. This CDR3 spans 15 amino acids. With 0 bases removed from V and 2 bases from J, the gap between germline ends came to 9 bases. The germline gives CDR1 LGHNA, CDR2 YSLEER. DNA for the CDR3: TGCGCCAGCAGCCAAGATGACGGCTTCACAGATACGCAGTATTTT. Residues: CASSQDDGFTDTQYF.

This clone was seen once. V and J are TRBV5-6 and TRBJ2-6, with TRBD1 matching 7 bases. The CDR3 sequence is 18 residues long. Germline V gives CDR1 SGHDT, CDR2 YYEEEE. Unmatched junction bases numbered 8, after V lost 0 bases and J lost 2 bases. The DNA of the CDR3 is TGTGCCAGCAGCTTGGGAGGAAGGGGGCCAACTGGGGCCAACGTCCTGACTTTC. It specifies CASSLGGRGPTGANVLTF. The full variable domain, completed using reference TRBV5-6 and TRBJ2-6, is DAGVTQSPTHLIKTRGQQVTLRCSPKSGHDTVSWYQQALGQGPQFIFQYYEEEERQRGNFPDRFSGHQFPNYSSELNVNALLLGDSALYLCASSLGGRGPTGANVLTFGAGSRLTVL.

V usage is TRBV5-4 and J usage is TRBJ1-5; D unclear. The germline gives CDR1 SGHNT, CDR2 YYREEE (reference sequence). With 1 base removed from V and 11 bases from J, the gap between germline ends came to 13 bases. The CDR3 has 13 amino acids. The CDR3 DNA is TGTGCCAGCAGCTTGCAGCCCGATAAAACCCAGCATTTT. Its translation is CASSLQPDKTQHF.